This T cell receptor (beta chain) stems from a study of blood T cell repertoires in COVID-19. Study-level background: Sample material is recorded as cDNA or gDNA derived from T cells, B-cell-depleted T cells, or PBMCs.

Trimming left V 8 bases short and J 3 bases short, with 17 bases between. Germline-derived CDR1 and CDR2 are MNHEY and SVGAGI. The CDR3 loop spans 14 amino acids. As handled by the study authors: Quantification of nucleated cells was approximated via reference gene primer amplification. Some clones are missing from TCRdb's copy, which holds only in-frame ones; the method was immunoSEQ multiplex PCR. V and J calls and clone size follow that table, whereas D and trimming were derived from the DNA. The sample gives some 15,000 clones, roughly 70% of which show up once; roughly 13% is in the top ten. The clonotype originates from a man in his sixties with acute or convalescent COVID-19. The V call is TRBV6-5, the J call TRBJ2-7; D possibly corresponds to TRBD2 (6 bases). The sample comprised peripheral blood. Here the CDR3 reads CASQREAGIYEQYF. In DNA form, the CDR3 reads TGTGCCAGCCAGAGGGAGGCAGGGATCTACGAGCAGTACTTC.